This entry lists 20 T cell receptor beta chains sequenced from one sample in a study of OX40 agonist ivuxolimab in advanced cancers. Sequenced by immunoSEQ multiplex PCR; TCRdb stores in-frame clones only, minus some. The sample records tens of thousands of clones, 80% to 90% being singletons. The sequencing here drew on CD4+ or CD8+ T cells sorted from blood, taken in a trial of the OX40 agonist ivuxolimab. The receptors here all came from an adult with an advanced solid tumor such as melanoma, head and neck, liver or kidney cancer.

The rearrangement links TRBV19 to TRBJ2-1; D is possibly TRBD2 (6 bases). From germline, CDR1 is LNHDA and CDR2 SQIVND (reference sequence). The length of the CDR3 is 14 residues. V was cut by 7 bases and J by 0 bases, with 10 bases left in between. CDR3 sequence reads: CASMGTLSYNEQFF. The DNA of the CDR3 is TGTGCCAGTATGGGGACTCTCTCCTACAATGAGCAGTTCTTC.

CDR3 sequence: CSAPRGTEQYF. CDR3 nucleotide sequence: TGCAGTGCTCCCCGGGGGACCGAGCAGTACTTC. J is TRBJ2-7 and V is TRBV20-1; the D gene is possibly TRBD2 (6 bases). The germline gives CDR1 DFQATT, CDR2 SNEGSKA (reference sequence). The CDR3 runs to 11 residues. The germline V and J ends were trimmed by 5 bases and 6 bases, with 11 bases remaining between them.

The CDR3 nucleotides read TGTGCCAGCAGCTATCAAACACGGGGCGGCAATCAGCCCCAGCATTTT. Translated, it gives CASSYQTRGGNQPQHF. The chain carries TRBV5-4 and TRBJ1-5; weak D call: TRBD1 (5 bases). CDR1 and CDR2 from the germline V gene are SGHNT and YYREEE (reference sequence). Between the trimmed V and J ends, which lost 3 bases and 2 bases, there was a span of 15 bases. The CDR3 sequence is 16 residues long.

V and J are TRBV11-2 and TRBJ2-1; D is undetermined. The germline V gene has CDR1 SGHAT and CDR2 FQNNGV. The V and J ends lost 0 bases and 2 bases respectively, with 14 bases between them. The CDR3 runs to 17 residues. CDR3 nucleotide sequence: TGTGCCAGCAGCTTAGATCGGGCGGCCTTCCCCTACAATGAGCAGTTCTTC. As protein: CASSLDRAAFPYNEQFF.

This chain uses TRBV19 with TRBJ1-4; D gene uncertain. This CDR3 spans 15 amino acids. V was clipped by 3 bases and J by 5 bases, with 13 bases between them. Per the germline V gene, CDR1 is LNHDA and CDR2 is SQIVND (reference sequence). The CDR3, as DNA: TGTGCCAGTAGTATTCTAGGCAGCGTAAATGAAAAACTGTTTTTT. Its translation is CASSILGSVNEKLFF.

This clone was seen only a few times. V gene TRBV6-1 combines with J gene TRBJ1-6; the match to TRBD1 covers 10 bases. The CDR3 extends over 14 amino acids. The J segment lost 8 bases and the V segment lost 7 bases, leaving 5 bases of the junction unmatched. Germline V gives CDR1 MNHNS, CDR2 SASEGT. CDR3 DNA: TGTGCCAGCACCAGACAGGGGGCGCATTCACCCCTCCACTTT. It codes for CASTRQGAHSPLHF.

V usage is TRBV9 and J usage is TRBJ2-7, with D tentatively TRBD2 (6 bases). The germline V and J ends were trimmed by 5 bases and 7 bases, with 19 bases remaining between them. The CDR3 extends over 14 amino acids. The germline gives CDR1 SGDLS, CDR2 YYNGEE. The CDR3 region is CASSPGTLSPEQYF. The CDR3 DNA reads TGTGCCAGCAGTCCCGGGACTCTCTCCCCGGAGCAGTACTTC. Combining the CDR3 with reference TRBV9 and TRBJ2-7 gives the whole variable domain DSGVTQTPKHLITATGQRVTLRCSPRSGDLSVYWYQQSLDQGLQFLIQYYNGEERAKGNILERFSAQQFPDLHSELNLSSLELGDSALYFCASSPGTLSPEQYFGPGTRLTVT.

The count of this clone is one. The chain joins TRBV5-4 to TRBJ2-5; 7 bases are a match to TRBD2. V was clipped by 4 bases and J by 1 base; unmatched bases: 7. This CDR3 region has 15 residues. Germline CDR1 and CDR2: SGHNT and YYREEE (reference sequence). CDR3 amino acids: CASSRLGGGQETQYF. CDR3 DNA sequence: TGTGCCAGCAGCCGACTAGGCGGGGGCCAAGAGACCCAGTACTTC.

V is TRBV7-8 and J is TRBJ2-3; 11 nucleotides align to TRBD1. V shed 5 bases and J 2 bases; nucleotides not matched to a gene: 9. Germline V gene sequence: CDR1 SGHVS, CDR2 FQNEAQ. The CDR3 covers 17 residues. CDR3 sequence reads: CASSPGQGADITDTQYF. CDR3 sequence (DNA): TGTGCCAGCAGCCCCGGACAGGGGGCTGATATCACAGATACGCAGTATTTT.

V and J are TRBV27 and TRBJ2-7; TRBD2 might be the D (5 bases). V was cut by 2 bases and J by 0 bases, with 14 bases left in between. The CDR3 extends over 16 amino acids. Germline V gives CDR1 MNHEY, CDR2 SMNVEV (reference sequence). The CDR3 coding sequence is TGTGCCAGCAGTTTAGAGGGCGAGACGGCCTCCTACGAGCAGTACTTC. This codes for CASSLEGETASYEQYF.

This sequence joins TRBV11-2 and TRBJ2-1; 8 nucleotides match TRBD2. The CDR3 has 17 residues. Germline CDR1 is SGHAT and CDR2 is FQNNGV. Trimming removed 1 base from V and 7 bases from J; junction bases left unmatched: 12. CDR3 nucleotide sequence: TGTGCCAGCAGCTTAGGATCCGGGGGGGCCTCTCGGAATGAGCAGTTCTTC. Protein: CASSLGSGGASRNEQFF. The whole variable domain, filled in from reference TRBV11-2 and TRBJ2-1, reads EAGVAQSPRYKIIEKRQSVAFWCNPISGHATLYWYQQILGQGPKLLIQFQNNGVVDDSQLPKDRFSAERLKGVDSTLKIQPAKLEDSAVYLCASSLGSGGASRNEQFFGPGTRLTVL.

With regard to this clone: The identical CDR3 is also encoded by other nucleotide sequences in the sample. This sequence joins TRBV11-3 and TRBJ2-5; D possibly uses TRBD1 or TRBD2 (5 bases each). CDR3 length: 16 residues. V lost 0 bases and J 5 bases, leaving 16 bases between the germline ends. Germline-derived CDR1 and CDR2 are SGHNT and YENEEA. The DNA of the CDR3 is TGTGCCAGCAGCTTAGATTTTGCAGGGAGAGAGGAGACCCAGTACTTC. Its protein product is CASSLDFAGREETQYF. The variable domain in full, completed from reference TRBV11-3 and TRBJ2-5, reads EAGVVQSPRYKIIEKKQPVAFWCNPISGHNTLYWYLQNLGQGPELLIRYENEEAVDDSQLPKDRFSAERLKGVDSTLKIQPAELGDSAVYLCASSLDFAGREETQYFGPGTRLLVL.

This clone has just one count. V is TRBV29-1 and J is TRBJ1-2, with 12 bases lining up with TRBD1. The length of the CDR3 is 14 residues. The germline CDR1 and CDR2 sequences are SQVTM and ANQGSEA. V lost 7 bases to trimming and J lost 3 bases; unmatched junction nucleotides: 6. The CDR3: CSGMGQGADYGYTF. In nucleotides, the CDR3 is TGCAGCGGTATGGGACAGGGGGCTGACTATGGCTACACCTTC.

CDR3: CASSEHRDLRYVYGYTF. Here the CDR3 DNA reads TGTGCCAGCAGCGAACACCGGGACCTTCGATATGTGTATGGCTACACCTTC. The rearrangement links TRBV9 to TRBJ1-2; TRBD1 is a possible D gene (5 bases). The CDR3 has 17 amino acids. With 3 bases removed from V and 5 bases from J, the gap between germline ends came to 23 bases. The germline CDR1 and CDR2 sequences are SGDLS and YYNGEE.

The genes are TRBV9 and TRBJ1-2; the match to TRBD1 covers 7 bases. Germline trimming cut 0 bases from V and 2 bases from J; bases unmatched to any gene: 4. This CDR3 has 15 residues. CDR1 SGDLS and CDR2 YYNGEE come from the germline V gene. Here the CDR3 reads CASSVETGWNYGYTF. For the CDR3, the DNA is TGTGCCAGCAGCGTAGAGACAGGGTGGAACTATGGCTACACCTTC.

The chain joins TRBV11-3 to TRBJ1-2, with D hard to call. The CDR3 length is 14 residues. CDR1 and CDR2 (germline): SGHNT, YENEEA. V dropped 0 bases and J dropped 8 bases, with 13 bases sitting between them. The CDR3 is CASSLDGYAVGYTF. The DNA for the CDR3 is TGTGCCAGCAGCTTAGATGGTTATGCAGTCGGCTACACCTTC.

The J gene is TRBJ2-3, the V gene TRBV27; D gene ambiguous. Germline CDR1 reads MNHEY; CDR2 reads SMNVEV (reference sequence). CDR3 length: 13 amino acids. Deletions cut 10 bases from V and 6 bases from J, with 17 bases between. In DNA form, the CDR3 reads TGTGCCACCGCCGAGGATTCGCGGGATACGCAGTATTTT. It is translated as CATAEDSRDTQYF.

As to this clone: The same CDR3 arises from other DNA sequences in this sample as well. The genes are TRBV12-5 and TRBJ2-7, with TRBD1 as a possible D gene (5 bases). Trimming cost V 1 base and J 7 bases, with 8 bases left between them. This CDR3 region has 12 residues. CDR1 is LGHNT, CDR2 FRNRAP, per germline. The chain's CDR3 is CASGLGQNEQYF. The CDR3 DNA is TGTGCTAGTGGTTTGGGACAGAATGAGCAGTACTTC.

The CDR3 loop is CASSHRTSGLYEQYF. Here the CDR3 DNA reads TGCGCCAGCAGCCATCGGACTAGCGGGCTCTACGAGCAGTACTTC. The rearrangement joins TRBV5-1 to TRBJ2-5, with 11 bases matching TRBD2. The assigned J gene may be wrong: the sequence end matches TRBJ2-7 better. The CDR3 loop spans 15 amino acids. Germline values: CDR1 SGHRS, CDR2 YFSETQ.

The gene calls are TRBV4-2 and TRBJ1-5; D is unclear. Germline loops: CDR1 LGHNA, CDR2 YNFKEQ. The CDR3 is 18 amino acids. V was clipped by 0 bases and J by 0 bases, with 15 bases between them. DNA of the CDR3: TGTGCCAGCAGCCAAGATTTTTGGGGATCTTATAGCAATCAGCCCCAGCATTTT. It encodes CASSQDFWGSYSNQPQHF.